This TCR beta chain was obtained from a study of response to subunit inactivated influenza vaccine. This clonotype was seen only a few times. TCRdb analysed the RT-PCR reads with MiXCR anew, one entry per CDR3 protein. Of approximately 200,000 distinct CDR3 sequences in the sample, around 15% were seen once. Trimming shortened V by 6 bases and J by 5 bases, and 10 bases separated the two germline ends. The CDR3 has 12 amino acids. Germline CDR1 MDHEN, CDR2 SYDVKM. The TCR sequence derives from a man between 50 and 59 years old who received an inactivated influenza vaccine. The source was CD8+ T cells sorted from PBMCs, collected 4 to 6 days after vaccination. The chain uses TRBV28 and TRBJ1-2; D is uncertain. The CDR3 region is CASRPGPYGYTF. The CDR3 coding sequence is TGTGCCAGCAGGCCCGGACCGTATGGCTACACCTTC.